This T cell receptor beta chain was recorded in a study of T cell repertoires in cytomegalovirus infection. Study context: CMV epitopes in the study were HLA-C-restricted (recently identified) and HLA-B-restricted (well studied). Carrying CMV and the relevant HLA type showed in public TCR beta signatures. Study-wide findings and caveats: Dominating the ex vivo response were TCR beta clonotypes that were CMV-specific and HLA-C-restricted. Public TCR beta family frequency separated CMV-and-HLA carriers, including in an independent cohort.

MiXCR, applied by TCRdb to the reads, yields one record per CDR3 protein. The repertoire holds over 250,000 distinct CDR3 sequences, with less than 25% as singletons. This clonotype was seen at least ten times. Antigen specificity is unknown. Sequencing was performed on cultured PBMCs, taken from culture after CMV antigen stimulation. This receptor was identified in a human donor in good health (CMV status not recorded). Some clones in this sample may be carry-over from other donors' samples.

The CDR3 reads CASSATGTPYNEQFF. CDR3 DNA sequence: TGTGCCAGCAGCGCGACTGGGACACCCTACAATGAGCAGTTCTTC. V and J are TRBV9 and TRBJ2-1; a weak D match, TRBD1 (6 bases). CDR1 is SGDLS, CDR2 YYNGEE, per germline. This CDR3 has 15 residues. Trimming cost V 3 bases and J 2 bases, with 12 bases left between them.